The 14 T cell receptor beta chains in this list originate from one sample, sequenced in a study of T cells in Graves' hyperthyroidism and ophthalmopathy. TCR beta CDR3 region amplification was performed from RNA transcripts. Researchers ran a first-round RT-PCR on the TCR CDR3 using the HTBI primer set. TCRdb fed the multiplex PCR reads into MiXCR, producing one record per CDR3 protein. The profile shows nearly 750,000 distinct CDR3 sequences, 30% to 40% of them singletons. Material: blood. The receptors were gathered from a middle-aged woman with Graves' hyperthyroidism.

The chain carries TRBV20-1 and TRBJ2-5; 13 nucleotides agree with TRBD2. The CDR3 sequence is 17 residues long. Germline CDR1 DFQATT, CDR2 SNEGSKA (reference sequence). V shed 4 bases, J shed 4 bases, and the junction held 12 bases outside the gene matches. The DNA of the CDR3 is TGCAGTGCTACCCCCGGGACTAGCGGGGTCAGGGGAGAGACCCAGTACTTC. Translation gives CSATPGTSGVRGETQYF.

CDR3 DNA sequence: TGTGCTAGGGGCGCGGGTTTTCTAAAATACACTGAAGCTTTCTTT. It encodes CARGAGFLKYTEAFF. This chain connects TRBV25-1 to TRBJ1-1, with D tentatively TRBD1 (5 bases). This CDR3 is 15 amino acids long. In germline, CDR1 is MGHDK, CDR2 SYGVNS.

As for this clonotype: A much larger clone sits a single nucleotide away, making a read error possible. For the CDR3, the DNA is TGTGCCAGCAGCTTAGCCGGGACAGTGAGCGGGGAGACCCAGTACTTC. Protein: CASSLAGTVSGETQYF. This chain links TRBV7-3 with TRBJ2-5; D is perhaps TRBD1 (7 bases). V was clipped by 2 bases and J by 5 bases, with 18 bases between them. CDR3 length: 16 amino acids. Germline assignment: CDR1 SGHTA and CDR2 FQGTGA.

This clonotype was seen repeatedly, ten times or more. The DNA for the CDR3 is TGTGCCAGCAGTGTATACAGGGATGTTAATCAGCCCCAGCATTTT. Translation gives CASSVYRDVNQPQHF. The chain couples TRBV12-3 or TRBV12-4 to TRBJ1-5, with D possibly being TRBD1 (6 bases). The V end was cut by 5 bases, the J end by 4 bases, with 15 bases between. This CDR3 is built from 15 residues.

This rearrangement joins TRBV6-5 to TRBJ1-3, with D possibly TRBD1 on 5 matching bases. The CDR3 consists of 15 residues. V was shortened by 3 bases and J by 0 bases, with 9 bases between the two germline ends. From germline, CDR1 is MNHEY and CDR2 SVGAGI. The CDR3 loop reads CASSYSTASGNTIYF. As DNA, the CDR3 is TGTGCCAGCAGTTATTCGACAGCCTCTGGAAACACCATATATTTT.

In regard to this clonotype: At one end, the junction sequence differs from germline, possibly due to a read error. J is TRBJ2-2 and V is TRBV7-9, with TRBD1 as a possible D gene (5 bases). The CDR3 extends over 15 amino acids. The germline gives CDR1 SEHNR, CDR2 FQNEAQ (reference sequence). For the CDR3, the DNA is TGTGCCAACAGCTTAGACAGCCGTAACACCGGGGAGCTGTTTTTT. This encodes CANSLDSRNTGELFF.

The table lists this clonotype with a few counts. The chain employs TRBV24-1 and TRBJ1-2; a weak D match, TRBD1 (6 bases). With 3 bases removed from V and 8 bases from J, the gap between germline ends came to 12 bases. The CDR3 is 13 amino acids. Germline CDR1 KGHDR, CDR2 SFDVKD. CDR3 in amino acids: CATSDNRDGGYTF. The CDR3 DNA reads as TGTGCCACCAGTGATAACAGGGACGGGGGCTACACCTTC.

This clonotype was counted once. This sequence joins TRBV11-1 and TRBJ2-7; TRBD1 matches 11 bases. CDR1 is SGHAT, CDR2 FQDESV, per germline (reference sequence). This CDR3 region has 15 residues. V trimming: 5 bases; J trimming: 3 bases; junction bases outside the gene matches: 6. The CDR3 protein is CASSHRDRGNYEQYF. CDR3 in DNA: TGTGCCAGCAGCCACCGGGACAGGGGGAACTACGAGCAGTACTTC.

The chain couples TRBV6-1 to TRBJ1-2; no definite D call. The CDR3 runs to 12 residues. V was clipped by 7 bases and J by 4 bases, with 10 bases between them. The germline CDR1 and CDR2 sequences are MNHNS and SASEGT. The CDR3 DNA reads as TGTGCCAGCAAGGCGAACTCCTATGGCTACACCTTC. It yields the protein CASKANSYGYTF.

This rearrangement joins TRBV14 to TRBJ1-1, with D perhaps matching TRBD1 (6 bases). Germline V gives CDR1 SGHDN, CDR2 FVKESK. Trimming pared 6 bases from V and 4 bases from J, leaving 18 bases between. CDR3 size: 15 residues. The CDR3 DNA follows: TGTGCCAGCAGGGCAACAACAGGGCTAGGCACTGAAGCTTTCTTT. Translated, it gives CASRATTGLGTEAFF.

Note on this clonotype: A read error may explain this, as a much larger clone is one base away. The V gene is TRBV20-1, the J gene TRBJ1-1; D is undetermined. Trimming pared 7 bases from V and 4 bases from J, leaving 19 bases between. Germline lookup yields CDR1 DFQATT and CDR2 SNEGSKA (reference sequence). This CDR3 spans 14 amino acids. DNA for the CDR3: TGCAGTGGACGAGAGGGCCGGGAGGGCACTGAAGCTTTCTTT. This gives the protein CSGREGREGTEAFF.

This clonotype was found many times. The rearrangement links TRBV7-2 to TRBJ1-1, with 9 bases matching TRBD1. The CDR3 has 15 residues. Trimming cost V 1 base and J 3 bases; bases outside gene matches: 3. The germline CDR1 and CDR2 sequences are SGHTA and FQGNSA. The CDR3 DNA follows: TGTGCCAGCAGCTTAGGGGGACAGGGTGACACTGAAGCTTTCTTT. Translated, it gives CASSLGGQGDTEAFF.

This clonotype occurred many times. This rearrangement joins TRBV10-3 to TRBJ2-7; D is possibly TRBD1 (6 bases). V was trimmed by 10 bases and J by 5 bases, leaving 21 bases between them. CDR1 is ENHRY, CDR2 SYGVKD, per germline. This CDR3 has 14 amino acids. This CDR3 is CATLGWAGADEQYF. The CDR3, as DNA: TGTGCCACCTTGGGGTGGGCAGGGGCAGACGAGCAGTACTTC.

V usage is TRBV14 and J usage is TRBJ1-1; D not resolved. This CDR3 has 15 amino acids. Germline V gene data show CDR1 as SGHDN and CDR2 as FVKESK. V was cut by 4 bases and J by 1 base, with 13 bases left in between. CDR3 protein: CASSPWGRRNTEAFF. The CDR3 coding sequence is TGTGCCAGCAGCCCCTGGGGTCGAAGGAACACTGAAGCTTTCTTT.